Reported below is one T cell receptor beta chain. The antigen is undetermined. For repertoire sequencing, the TCR beta CDR3 regions were amplified from RNA transcripts. First-round RT-PCR relied on HTBI primers, and a second-round multiplex PCR came next. Via MiXCR, TCRdb re-called the multiplex PCR reads, giving one row per CDR3 protein. This sample has about 500,000 distinct CDR3 sequences; less than 45% occur once, and the top ten carry about 4.2%. The data stem from a study of Graves' ophthalmopathy and Graves' hyperthyroidism. General observations from the study: Also, most clonotypes expanded in the thyroid above 0.001 frequency appeared in blood. Using 13 signatures, a model distinguished ophthalmopathy from stable hyperthyroidism, reaching about 90% sensitivity and around 81% specificity.

This TCR came from an adult man with Graves' hyperthyroidism. Sequenced material: peripheral blood or thyroid tissue (not recorded which).

CDR3 residues: CASSPAGGADTQYF. The CDR3 DNA follows: TGTGCCAGCAGCCCCGCGGGTGGGGCAGATACGCAGTATTTT. J is TRBJ2-3 and V is TRBV7-3; D possibly corresponds to TRBD2 (5 bases). The V and J ends lost 5 bases and 4 bases respectively, with 13 bases between them. Germline loops: CDR1 SGHTA, CDR2 FQGTGA. The CDR3 is made up of 14 amino acids.